The 28 T cell receptor beta chains below were found in one sample sequenced in a study of Ad26.COV2.S vaccination and SARS-CoV-2 variants. Assay: immunoSEQ multiplex PCR; the TCRdb copy retains only in-frame clones and omits some. The data show about 460,000 clones, roughly nine tenths seen once. Treatment reported: some 20 received Ad26.COV2.S at low or high dose, single or two shots; 5 received placebo; per-sample allocation not given. Samples were taken on day 63 after the first vaccine or placebo injection. The sample in question was peripheral blood, obtained in a trial of Ad26.COV2.S vaccine versus placebo. These receptors were obtained from a person aged 18-60 years who received the Ad26.COV2.S COVID-19 vaccine or a placebo.

The chain joins TRBV4-3 to TRBJ1-6, with TRBD1 matching 10 bases. The junction had 21 bases not matched to a gene; V was cut back by 2 bases and J by 5 bases. Germline V gives CDR1 LGHNA, CDR2 YSLEER. The CDR3 has 22 amino acids. As DNA, the CDR3 is TGCGCCAGCAGCCAATATGTGGCGCTGGGACAGGGGACCGCCGGAGATAATTCACCCCTCCACTTT. This translates into CASSQYVALGQGTAGDNSPLHF.

The chain combines TRBV11-2 with TRBJ2-3; D tentatively reads TRBD1 or TRBD2 (6 bases each). Germline CDR1 and CDR2: SGHAT and FQNNGV. Trimming cost V 0 bases and J 2 bases, with 24 bases left between them. CDR3 length equals 20 residues. The CDR3 DNA follows: TGTGCCAGCAGCTTAGAGGTACTGGTTGGGGGGCGAACTTACACAGATACGCAGTATTTT. It translates to CASSLEVLVGGRTYTDTQYF.

V and J are TRBV18 and TRBJ2-7; the D is unclear. With 5 bases removed from V and 3 bases from J, the gap between germline ends came to 14 bases. The CDR3 contains 14 residues. Germline V gene sequence: CDR1 KGHSH, CDR2 LQKENI. The CDR3 here is CASSWPGRSYEQYF. The CDR3 nucleotides are TGTGCCAGCTCATGGCCAGGTAGGAGCTACGAGCAGTACTTC.

V gene TRBV30 combines with J gene TRBJ1-5; D ambiguous. Germline CDR1 GTSNPN, CDR2 SVGIG (reference sequence). V dropped 2 bases and J dropped 5 bases, with 10 bases sitting between them. The CDR3 sequence is 13 residues long. DNA of the CDR3: TGTGCCTGGAGTCTTGGGGTTTATCAGCCCCAGCATTTT. Its translation is CAWSLGVYQPQHF.

The CDR3 bases are TGCGCCAGCAGCAACCCCGGGCCTAATGAAAAACTGTTTTTT. Its translation: CASSNPGPNEKLFF. V and J are TRBV5-1 and TRBJ1-4; D gene unclear. The germline V and J ends were trimmed by 4 bases and 3 bases, with 10 bases remaining between them. CDR1 is SGHRS and CDR2 is YFSETQ in the germline V gene. The CDR3 runs to 14 residues.

The chain joins TRBV19 to TRBJ1-6, with D possibly TRBD1 on 5 matching bases. The CDR3 runs 15 residues. Germline assignment: CDR1 LNHDA and CDR2 SQIVND (reference sequence). Trimming removed 10 bases from V and 6 bases from J, with 19 bases in between. The chain's CDR3 is CAITRGGFCNSPLHF. For the CDR3, the DNA is TGTGCCATCACACGGGGGGGGTTTTGTAATTCACCCCTCCACTTT.

This chain connects TRBV7-6 to TRBJ1-6, with 8 positions matching TRBD1. Trimming at V came to 5 bases and at J to 7 bases, leaving 7 bases not matched to a gene. The CDR3 runs 15 residues. Germline loops: CDR1 SGHVS, CDR2 FNYEAQ. The CDR3 sequence is CASSPLQGGNSPLHF. The CDR3 DNA follows: TGTGCCAGCAGCCCTTTACAGGGGGGGAATTCACCCCTCCACTTT.

The chain has TRBV6-5 and TRBJ1-4; TRBD1 is a possible D gene (5 bases). The V gene's germline CDR1 is MNHEY and CDR2 SVGAGI. The CDR3 has 14 amino acids. The V end was cut by 11 bases, the J end by 3 bases, with 16 bases between. The CDR3 DNA is TGTGCCTGCGGAAGGGGTAGACCTAATGAAAAACTGTTTTTT. The encoded protein is CACGRGRPNEKLFF.

The chain recombines TRBV7-2 with TRBJ1-1; TRBD1 might be the D (6 bases). Trimming left V 5 bases short and J 10 bases short, with 20 bases between. CDR1 is SGHTA, CDR2 FQGNSA, per germline. The CDR3 loop spans 14 amino acids. The CDR3 loop is CASSPRNDRPGAFF. The CDR3 DNA sequence: TGTGCCAGCAGCCCGAGGAATGACAGGCCAGGAGCTTTCTTT.

The V and J genes are TRBV6-6 and TRBJ2-7; 9 bases match TRBD1. CDR1 is MNHNY, CDR2 SVGAGI, per germline (reference sequence). V lost 6 bases, J lost 0 bases, and 6 bases stayed unmatched. This CDR3 contains 15 residues. The DNA for the CDR3 is TGTGCCAGCAGACGACAGGGGGTGACCTCCTACGAGCAGTACTTC. Translated, it gives CASRRQGVTSYEQYF.

On this clone: The same CDR3 arises from other DNA sequences in this sample as well. DNA for the CDR3: TGTGCCAGCTCACCGGGAACGGGCAATCAGCCCCAGCATTTT. Translating it yields CASSPGTGNQPQHF. The chain recombines TRBV18 with TRBJ1-5, with D unresolved. The CDR3 totals 14 residues. The germline gives CDR1 KGHSH, CDR2 LQKENI. Trimming left V 3 bases short and J 2 bases short, with 8 bases between.

The V and J genes are TRBV5-6 and TRBJ2-7; the D is unclear. CDR1 is SGHDT, CDR2 YYEEEE, per germline. CDR3 length: 12 residues. V gave up 0 bases and J gave up 7 bases, with 8 bases separating them. The CDR3 bases are TGTGCCAGCAGCTTGGGGTCCAGTGAGCAGTACTTC. It yields the protein CASSLGSSEQYF.

The V call is TRBV30, the J call TRBJ1-5; no reliable D call. V lost 3 bases and J lost 0, with 12 bases in between. In germline, CDR1 is GTSNPN, CDR2 SVGIG (reference sequence). This CDR3 has 15 residues. The CDR3, as DNA: TGTGCCTGGAGCCAAAGGGTGGGTAGCAATCAGCCCCAGCATTTT. It codes for CAWSQRVGSNQPQHF.

The chain uses TRBV7-3 and TRBJ2-1; TRBD2 matches at 7 bases. This CDR3 has 18 amino acids. The V and J ends lost 7 bases and 0 bases, in that order; junction bases with no gene match: 15. CDR1 SGHTA and CDR2 FQGTGA come from the germline V gene. The CDR3 loop is CASNKPRGRGSSYNEQFF. DNA for the CDR3: TGTGCCAGCAACAAACCACGGGGCCGCGGGAGCTCCTACAATGAGCAGTTCTTC.

The V and J genes are TRBV28 and TRBJ1-4; 11 positions agree with TRBD1. Germline lookup yields CDR1 MDHEN and CDR2 SYDVKM. With 4 bases clipped from V and 7 bases from J, the junction kept 2 bases outside the gene matches. This CDR3 has 14 amino acids. CDR3 sequence reads: CASSWGQGGEKLFF. The DNA of the CDR3 is TGTGCCAGCAGTTGGGGACAGGGGGGTGAAAAACTGTTTTTT. The full variable domain, rest sourced from reference TRBV28 and TRBJ1-4, is DVKVTQSSRYLVKRTGEKVFLECVQDMDHENMFWYRQDPGLGLRLIYFSYDVKMKEKGDIPEGYSVSREKKERFSLILESASTNQTSMYLCASSWGQGGEKLFFGSGTQLSVL.

This clone was found once. The gene calls are TRBV6-5 and TRBJ2-7; either TRBD1 or TRBD2 may supply D (5 bases each). The germline gives CDR1 MNHEY, CDR2 SVGAGI. The CDR3 is 15 amino acids. Trimming left V 6 bases short and J 2 bases short, with 17 bases between. CDR3 bases: TGTGCCAGCAGGATGGGACCCACCGGCCCCTACGAGCAGTACTTC. Protein: CASRMGPTGPYEQYF.

The rearrangement links TRBV7-6 to TRBJ1-4; D is possibly TRBD1 (5 bases). The CDR3 is 15 amino acids. V was pared by 5 bases and J by 5 bases, with 15 bases between. Germline V gene sequence: CDR1 SGHVS, CDR2 FNYEAQ. CDR3 region: CASSRSRGGNEKLFF. The CDR3 DNA follows: TGTGCCAGCAGCCGCAGTAGGGGCGGCAATGAAAAACTGTTTTTT.

A single count supports this clone. The J gene is TRBJ2-1, the V gene TRBV6-1; D gene unclear. Germline loops: CDR1 MNHNS, CDR2 SASEGT. The CDR3 sequence is 13 residues long. Trimming removed 0 bases from V and 5 bases from J, with 5 bases in between. CDR3 loop: CASSEADNNEQFF. The DNA of the CDR3 is TGTGCCAGCAGTGAAGCAGATAACAATGAGCAGTTCTTC.

The J gene is TRBJ2-7, the V gene TRBV28; 7 positions agree with TRBD1. Per germline, CDR1 MDHEN and CDR2 SYDVKM. There are 12 residues in the CDR3. Trimming removed 8 bases from V and 3 bases from J; junction bases left unmatched: 4. CDR3 in amino acids: CASGDRVYEQYF. CDR3 in DNA: TGTGCCAGCGGAGACAGGGTCTACGAGCAGTACTTC.

The chain carries TRBV7-9 and TRBJ2-6, with D unclear. The germline V gene has CDR1 SEHNR and CDR2 FQNEAQ (reference sequence). This CDR3 comprises 15 residues. V gave up 5 bases and J gave up 1 base, with 9 bases separating them. The CDR3 region has the DNA TGTGCCAGCAGCCCACGACGGTCTGGGGCCAACGTCCTGACTTTC. Amino acid sequence: CASSPRRSGANVLTF.

In nucleotides, the CDR3 is TGTGCCAGCAGTTTAGGAGGACAGTATGGCTACACCTTC. Translated: CASSLGGQYGYTF. This chain uses TRBV12-3 or TRBV12-4 with TRBJ1-2; weak D call: TRBD1 (6 bases). The CDR3 is 13 amino acids. Trimming stripped 1 base from V and 5 bases from J, with 8 bases between.

The V gene is TRBV2, the J gene TRBJ1-3; TRBD1 matches 7 bases. In germline, CDR1 is SNHLY, CDR2 FYNNEI. The CDR3 is 15 residues long. The J segment lost 4 bases and the V segment lost 2 bases, leaving 5 bases of the junction unmatched. The CDR3 coding sequence is TGTGCCAGCAGTGAATTAGACAGGGCAGGAAACACCATATATTTT. Its protein product is CASSELDRAGNTIYF.

The rearrangement joins TRBV29-1 to TRBJ2-1; the match to TRBD2 covers 13 bases. Looked up from germline, CDR1 is SQVTM and CDR2 is ANQGSEA. This CDR3 spans 17 amino acids. V trimming: 7 bases; J trimming: 0 bases; junction bases outside the gene matches: 9. The CDR3 DNA sequence: TGCAGCGCAAGGGGACTAGCGGGAATAAGCTCCTACAATGAGCAGTTCTTC. This codes for CSARGLAGISSYNEQFF.

This chain uses TRBV6-6 with TRBJ1-2, with D uncertain. In germline, CDR1 is MNHNY, CDR2 SVGAGI (reference sequence). V gave up 8 bases and J gave up 6 bases, with 16 bases separating them. CDR3 length: 13 residues. The CDR3 sequence is CASFPPGRDGYTF. CDR3 nucleotides: TGTGCCAGCTTTCCTCCGGGGAGAGATGGCTACACCTTC.

V is TRBV18 and J is TRBJ1-3; no clear D. V lost 9 bases, J lost 4 bases, and 22 bases lay in between. Germline assignment: CDR1 KGHSH and CDR2 LQKENI. The CDR3 is 16 amino acids. The CDR3 region is CASHRNSAAAGNTIYF. For the CDR3, the DNA is TGTGCCAGTCATCGGAACTCAGCGGCCGCGGGAAACACCATATATTTT. Filled out from reference TRBV18 and TRBJ1-3, the complete variable domain reads NAGVMQNPRHLVRRRGQEARLRCSPMKGHSHVYWYRQLPEEGLKFMVYLQKENIIDESGMPKERFSAEFPKEGPSILRIQQVVRGDSAAYFCASHRNSAAAGNTIYFGEGSWLTVV.

The rearrangement links TRBV18 to TRBJ2-5; 7 positions agree with TRBD2. CDR1 KGHSH and CDR2 LQKENI come from the germline V gene. V gave up 2 bases and J gave up 5 bases; unmatched junction bases: 5. CDR3 size: 14 residues. The DNA of the CDR3 is TGTGCCAGCTCACCAAACCTGGGGGGGGAGACCCAGTACTTC. Encoded protein: CASSPNLGGETQYF.

This chain joins TRBV30 and TRBJ2-2, with D unclear. This CDR3 comprises 14 residues. V shed 2 bases and J shed 3 bases, with 10 bases lying between them. The germline gives CDR1 GTSNPN, CDR2 SVGIG (reference sequence). Here the CDR3 DNA reads TGTGCCTGGAGTAAAAATATGGACACCGGGGAGCTGTTTTTT. Its translation is CAWSKNMDTGELFF.

The chain employs TRBV7-9 and TRBJ1-4; 7 positions match TRBD1. Germline V CDR1 and CDR2: SEHNR, FQNEAQ (reference sequence). This CDR3 comprises 18 residues. V lost 5 bases to trimming and J lost 1 base; unmatched junction nucleotides: 13. CDR3 loop: CASSPTDEDRETNEKLFF. CDR3 DNA: TGTGCCAGCAGCCCGACGGACGAAGACAGGGAAACTAATGAAAAACTGTTTTTT.